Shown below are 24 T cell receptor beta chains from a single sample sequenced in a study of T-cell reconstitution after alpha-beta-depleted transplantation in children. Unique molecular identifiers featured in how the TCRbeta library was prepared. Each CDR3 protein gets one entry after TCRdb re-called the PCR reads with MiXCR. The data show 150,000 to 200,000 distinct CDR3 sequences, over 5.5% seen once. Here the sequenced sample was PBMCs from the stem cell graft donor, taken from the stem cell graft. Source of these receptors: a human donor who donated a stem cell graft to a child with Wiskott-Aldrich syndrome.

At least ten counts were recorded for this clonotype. The CDR3 coding sequence is TGTGCCAGCAGCTTAGAGCTGGACCGTTACAATGAGCAGTTCTTC. Protein product: CASSLELDRYNEQFF. V and J are TRBV7-2 and TRBJ2-1; D unclear. V lost 1 base, J lost 4 bases, and 11 bases lay in between. In germline, CDR1 is SGHTA, CDR2 FQGNSA. This CDR3 contains 15 residues. The whole variable domain, filled in from reference TRBV7-2 and TRBJ2-1, reads GAGVSQSPSNKVTEKGKDVELRCDPISGHTALYWYRQSLGQGLEFLIYFQGNSAPDKSGLPSDRFSAERTGGSVSTLTIQRTQQEDSAVYLCASSLELDRYNEQFFGPGTRLTVL.

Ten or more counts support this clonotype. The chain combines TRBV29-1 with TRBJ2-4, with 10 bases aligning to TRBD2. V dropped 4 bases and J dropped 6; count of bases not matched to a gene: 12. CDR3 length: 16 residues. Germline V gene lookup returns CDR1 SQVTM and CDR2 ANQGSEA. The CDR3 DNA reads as TGCAGCGTTGTCTCATCCCTAGCGGGGGAGCCAAACATTCAGTACTTC. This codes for CSVVSSLAGEPNIQYF.

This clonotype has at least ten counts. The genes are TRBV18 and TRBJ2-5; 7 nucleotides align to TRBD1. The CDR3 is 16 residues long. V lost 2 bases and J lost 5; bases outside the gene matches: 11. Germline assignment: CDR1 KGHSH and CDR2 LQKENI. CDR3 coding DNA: TGTGCCAGCTCACCATTTCGCTACAGGGGTGACGAGACCCAGTACTTC. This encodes CASSPFRYRGDETQYF.

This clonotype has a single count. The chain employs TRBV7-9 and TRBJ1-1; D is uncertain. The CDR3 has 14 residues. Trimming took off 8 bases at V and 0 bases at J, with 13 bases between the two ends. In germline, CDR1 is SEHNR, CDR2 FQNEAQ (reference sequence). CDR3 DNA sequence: TGTGCCAGCTGCGACGTTAGGCTGAACACTGAAGCTTTCTTT. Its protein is CASCDVRLNTEAFF.

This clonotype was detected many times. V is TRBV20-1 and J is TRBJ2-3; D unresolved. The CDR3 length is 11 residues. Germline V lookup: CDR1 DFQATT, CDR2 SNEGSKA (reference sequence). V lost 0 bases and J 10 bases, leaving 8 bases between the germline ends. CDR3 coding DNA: TGCAGTGCTAGAGATTTGGGCTCGCAGTATTTT. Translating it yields CSARDLGSQYF.

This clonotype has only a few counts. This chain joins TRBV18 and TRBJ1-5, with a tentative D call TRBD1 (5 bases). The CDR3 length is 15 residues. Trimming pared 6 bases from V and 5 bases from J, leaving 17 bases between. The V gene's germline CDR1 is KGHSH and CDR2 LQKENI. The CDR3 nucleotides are TGTGCCAGCTCCGTCATGGGGCGAGGAGATCAGCCCCAGCATTTT. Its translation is CASSVMGRGDQPQHF.

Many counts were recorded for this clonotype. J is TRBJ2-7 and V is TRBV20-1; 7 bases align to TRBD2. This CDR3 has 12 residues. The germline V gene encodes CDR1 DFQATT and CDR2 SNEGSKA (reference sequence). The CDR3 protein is CSGSSGGGEQYF. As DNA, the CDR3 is TGCAGCGGGAGTTCGGGGGGAGGCGAGCAGTACTTC.

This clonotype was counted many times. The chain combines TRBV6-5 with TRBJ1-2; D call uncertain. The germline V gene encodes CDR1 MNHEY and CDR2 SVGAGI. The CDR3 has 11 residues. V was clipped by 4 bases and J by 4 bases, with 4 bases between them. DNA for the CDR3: TGTGCCAGCAGTTCCTTCTATGGCTACACCTTC. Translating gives CASSSFYGYTF.

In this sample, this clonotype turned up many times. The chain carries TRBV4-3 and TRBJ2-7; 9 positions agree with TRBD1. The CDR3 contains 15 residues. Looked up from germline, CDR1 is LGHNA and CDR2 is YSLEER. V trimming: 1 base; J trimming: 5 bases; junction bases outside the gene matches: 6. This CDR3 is CASSQAGTGFDEQYF. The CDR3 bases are TGCGCCAGCAGCCAAGCCGGGACAGGGTTTGACGAGCAGTACTTC.

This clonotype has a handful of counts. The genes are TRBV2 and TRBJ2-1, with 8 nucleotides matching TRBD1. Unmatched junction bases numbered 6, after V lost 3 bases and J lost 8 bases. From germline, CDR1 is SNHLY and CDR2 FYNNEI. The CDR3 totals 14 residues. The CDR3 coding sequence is TGTGCCAGCAGTGAGGGGACAGGTCCCGATGAGCAGTTCTTC. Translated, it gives CASSEGTGPDEQFF.

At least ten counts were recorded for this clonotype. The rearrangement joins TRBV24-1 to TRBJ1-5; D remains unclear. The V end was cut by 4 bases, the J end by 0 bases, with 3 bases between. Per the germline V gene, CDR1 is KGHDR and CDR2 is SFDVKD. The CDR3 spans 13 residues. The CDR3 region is CATSERSNQPQHF. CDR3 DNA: TGTGCCACCAGTGAGCGTAGCAATCAGCCCCAGCATTTT.

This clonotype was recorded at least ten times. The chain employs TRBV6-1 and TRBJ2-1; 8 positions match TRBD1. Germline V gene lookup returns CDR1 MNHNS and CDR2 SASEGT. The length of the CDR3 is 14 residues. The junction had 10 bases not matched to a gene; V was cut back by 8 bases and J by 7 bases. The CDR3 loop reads CASGTQGVRNEQFF. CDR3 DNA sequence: TGTGCCAGCGGCACACAGGGGGTTAGAAATGAGCAGTTCTTC.

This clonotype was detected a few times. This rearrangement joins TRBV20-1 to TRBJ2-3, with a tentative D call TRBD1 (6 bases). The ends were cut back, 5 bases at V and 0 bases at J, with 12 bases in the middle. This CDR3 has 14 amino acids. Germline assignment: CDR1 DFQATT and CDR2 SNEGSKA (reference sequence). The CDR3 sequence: CSAYLGGSTDTQYF. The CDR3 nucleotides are TGCAGTGCTTATTTAGGGGGTAGCACAGATACGCAGTATTTT.

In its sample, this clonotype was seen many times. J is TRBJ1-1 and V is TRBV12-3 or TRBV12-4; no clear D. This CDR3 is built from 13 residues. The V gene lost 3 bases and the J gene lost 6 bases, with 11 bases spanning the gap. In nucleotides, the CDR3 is TGTGCCAGCAGTTTTTCGGAGGGTTCTGAAGCTTTCTTT. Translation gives CASSFSEGSEAFF.

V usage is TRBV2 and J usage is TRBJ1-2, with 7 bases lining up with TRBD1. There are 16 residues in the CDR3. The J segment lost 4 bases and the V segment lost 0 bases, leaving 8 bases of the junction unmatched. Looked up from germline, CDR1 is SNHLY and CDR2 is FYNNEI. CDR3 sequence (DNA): TGTGCCAGCAGTGAAGCAAAGGGGGCCGTGGGCTATGGCTACACCTTC. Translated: CASSEAKGAVGYGYTF.

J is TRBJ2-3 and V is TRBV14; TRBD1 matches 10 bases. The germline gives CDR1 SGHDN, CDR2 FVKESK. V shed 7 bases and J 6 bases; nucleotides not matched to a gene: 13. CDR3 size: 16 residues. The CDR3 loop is CASIFIRDRGRDTQYF. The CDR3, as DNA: TGTGCCAGCATCTTCATCCGGGACAGGGGAAGGGATACGCAGTATTTT.

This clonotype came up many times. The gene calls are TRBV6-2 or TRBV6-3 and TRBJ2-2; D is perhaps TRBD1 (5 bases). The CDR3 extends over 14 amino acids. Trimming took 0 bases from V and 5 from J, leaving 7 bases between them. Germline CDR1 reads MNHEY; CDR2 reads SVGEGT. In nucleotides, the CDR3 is TGTGCCAGCAGTTACTCGACAGCAACCGGGGAGCTGTTTTTT. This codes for CASSYSTATGELFF.

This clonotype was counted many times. CDR3 sequence reads: CASSGLGQGYGNSPLHF. CDR3 sequence (DNA): TGTGCCAGCAGTGGATTGGGACAGGGGTACGGTAATTCACCCCTCCACTTT. The chain has TRBV2 and TRBJ1-6, with 10 bases lining up with TRBD1. This CDR3 region has 17 residues. Trimming took 4 bases from V and 6 from J; bases not matched to a gene: 9. From germline, CDR1 is SNHLY and CDR2 FYNNEI.

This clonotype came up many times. The CDR3, as DNA: TGCGCCAGCAGCTTGGTCTCAGTCCAAGAGACCCAGTACTTC. Encoded protein: CASSLVSVQETQYF. This chain joins TRBV5-1 and TRBJ2-5; D gene ambiguous. There are 14 residues in the CDR3. Germline V gene sequence: CDR1 SGHRS, CDR2 YFSETQ. Trimming removed 0 bases at V and 1 base at J, with 7 bases between.

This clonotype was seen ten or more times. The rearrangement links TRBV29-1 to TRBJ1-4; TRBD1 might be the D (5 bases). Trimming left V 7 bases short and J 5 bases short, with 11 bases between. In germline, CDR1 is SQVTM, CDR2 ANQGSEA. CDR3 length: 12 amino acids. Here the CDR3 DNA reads TGCAGCGCTCGGGACGGCAATGAAAAACTGTTTTTT. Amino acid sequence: CSARDGNEKLFF.

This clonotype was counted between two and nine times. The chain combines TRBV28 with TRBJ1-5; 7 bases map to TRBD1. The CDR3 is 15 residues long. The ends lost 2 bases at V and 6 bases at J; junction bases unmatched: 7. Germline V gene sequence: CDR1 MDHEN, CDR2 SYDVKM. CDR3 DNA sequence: TGTGCCAGCAGTTTACCGCAGGGGGTAGTTCAGCCCCAGCATTTT. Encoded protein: CASSLPQGVVQPQHF.

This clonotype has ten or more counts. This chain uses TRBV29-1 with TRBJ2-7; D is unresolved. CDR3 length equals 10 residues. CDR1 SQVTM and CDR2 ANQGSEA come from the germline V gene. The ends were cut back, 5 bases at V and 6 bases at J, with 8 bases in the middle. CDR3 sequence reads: CSVWLVEQYF. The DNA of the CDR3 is TGCAGCGTTTGGCTAGTCGAGCAGTACTTC.

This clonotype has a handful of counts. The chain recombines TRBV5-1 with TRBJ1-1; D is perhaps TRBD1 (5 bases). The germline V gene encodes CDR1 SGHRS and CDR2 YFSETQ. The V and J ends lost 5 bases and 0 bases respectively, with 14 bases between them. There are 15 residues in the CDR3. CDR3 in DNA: TGCGCCAGCAGGCCTTATGACAGCCTGAACACTGAAGCTTTCTTT. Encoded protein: CASRPYDSLNTEAFF.

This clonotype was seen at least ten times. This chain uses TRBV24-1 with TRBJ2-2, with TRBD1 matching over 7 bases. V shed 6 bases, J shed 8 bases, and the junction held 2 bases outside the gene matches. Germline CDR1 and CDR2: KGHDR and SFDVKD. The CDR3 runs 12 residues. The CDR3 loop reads CATSTGAGELFF. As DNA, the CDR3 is TGTGCCACCAGTACAGGGGCGGGGGAGCTGTTTTTT.